These 5 T cell receptor beta chains were sequenced from one sample in a study of blood T cell repertoires in COVID-19 (dated by TCRdb to about 2020). Libraries were built with the immunoSEQ multiplex PCR assay. In its TCRdb copy, this immuneACCESS table keeps in-frame sequences only and misses some clones. Where compared with another copy, unresolved V genes explain less than half of these, and the others have no known cause. The sample yields under 150,000 clones; around 85% were counted once. The biggest ten clones account for 6.2% of the sample. The sequencing input was PBMCs or T cells enriched from blood (not recorded which). All receptors derive from a middle-aged woman who had recovered from COVID-19.

V is TRBV4-1 and J is TRBJ1-1; D is ambiguous. The CDR3 is 14 amino acids. The germline V and J ends were trimmed by 1 base and 6 bases, with 12 bases remaining between them. Germline V gene sequence: CDR1 MGHRA, CDR2 YSYEKL. This CDR3 reads CASSQGREGPEAFF. The CDR3 DNA sequence: TGCGCCAGCAGCCAAGGAAGAGAGGGCCCTGAAGCTTTCTTT.

This chain connects TRBV4-1 to TRBJ2-1; D is possibly TRBD2 (5 bases). The length of the CDR3 is 14 residues. With 0 bases removed from V and 7 bases from J, the gap between germline ends came to 10 bases. CDR1 is MGHRA and CDR2 is YSYEKL in the germline V gene. Here the CDR3 reads CASSQETRGNEQFF. DNA for the CDR3: TGCGCCAGCAGCCAAGAAACTAGAGGTAATGAGCAGTTCTTC.

This clone has more than one count but fewer than ten. V usage is TRBV5-5 and J usage is TRBJ1-1; D unresolved. The V end lost 2 bases, the J end lost 4 bases, and 6 bases lay between the germline ends. The germline gives CDR1 SGHKS, CDR2 YYEKEE (reference sequence). This CDR3 has 12 amino acids. The CDR3 DNA reads TGTGCCAGCAGCTTACGGGGCACTGAAGCTTTCTTT. Translating it yields CASSLRGTEAFF.

This chain uses TRBV25-1 with TRBJ2-7; 7 bases map to TRBD1. Per the germline V gene, CDR1 is MGHDK and CDR2 is SYGVNS. The CDR3 loop spans 15 amino acids. J gave up 2 bases and V 6 bases, and 10 bases lay outside the gene matches. As DNA, the CDR3 is TGTGCCAGCAGAGACACAGGGGTCGGGGCCTACGAGCAGTACTTC. It is translated as CASRDTGVGAYEQYF.

In this sample, this clone turned up once. The chain carries TRBV20-1 and TRBJ1-2; 12 bases fit TRBD1. The junction had 7 bases not matched to a gene; V was cut back by 3 bases and J by 2 bases. The CDR3 totals 16 residues. From germline, CDR1 is DFQATT and CDR2 SNEGSKA (reference sequence). In DNA form, the CDR3 reads TGCAGTGCTAGTGGGACAGGGGGCGCGGGAAACTATGGCTACACCTTC. This gives the protein CSASGTGGAGNYGYTF.